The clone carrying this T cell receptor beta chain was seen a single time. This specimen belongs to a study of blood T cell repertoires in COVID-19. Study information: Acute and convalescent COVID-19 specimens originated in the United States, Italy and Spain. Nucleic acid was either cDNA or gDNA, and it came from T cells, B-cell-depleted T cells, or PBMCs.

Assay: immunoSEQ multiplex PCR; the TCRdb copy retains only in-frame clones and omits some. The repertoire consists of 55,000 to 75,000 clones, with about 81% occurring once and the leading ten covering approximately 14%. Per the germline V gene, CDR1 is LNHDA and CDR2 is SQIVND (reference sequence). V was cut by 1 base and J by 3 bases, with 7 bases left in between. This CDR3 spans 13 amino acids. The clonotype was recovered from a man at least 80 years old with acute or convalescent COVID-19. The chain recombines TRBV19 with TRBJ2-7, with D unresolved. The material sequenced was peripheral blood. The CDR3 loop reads CASSIGTVYEQYF. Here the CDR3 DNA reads TGTGCCAGTAGTATAGGAACAGTCTACGAGCAGTACTTC.